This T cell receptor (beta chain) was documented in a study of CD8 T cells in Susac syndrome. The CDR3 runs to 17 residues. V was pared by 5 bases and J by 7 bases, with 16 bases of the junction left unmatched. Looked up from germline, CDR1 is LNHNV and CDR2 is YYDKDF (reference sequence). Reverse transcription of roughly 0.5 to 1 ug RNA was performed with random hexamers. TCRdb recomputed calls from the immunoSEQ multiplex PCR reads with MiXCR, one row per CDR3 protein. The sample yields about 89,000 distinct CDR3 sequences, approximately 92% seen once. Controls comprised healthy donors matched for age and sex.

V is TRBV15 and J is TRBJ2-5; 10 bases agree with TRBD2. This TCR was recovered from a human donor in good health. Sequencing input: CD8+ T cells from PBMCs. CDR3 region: CATSSWGASGGQGTQYF. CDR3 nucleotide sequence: TGTGCCACCAGCTCCTGGGGGGCTAGCGGGGGTCAGGGGACCCAGTACTTC.